What follows are 4 T cell receptor beta chains derived from one specimen sequenced in a study of Graves' ophthalmopathy and Graves' hyperthyroidism. TCR beta CDR3 regions were amplified from RNA transcripts. An initial RT-PCR round employing HTBI primers preceded a second-round multiplex PCR. TCRdb re-called the multiplex PCR reads with MiXCR, one entry per CDR3 protein. This table holds about 740,000 distinct CDR3 sequences, roughly two fifths found once. Material for sequencing was peripheral blood. Receptors were obtained from an adult man with Graves' ophthalmopathy.

The V gene is TRBV20-1, the J gene TRBJ2-7; D is undetermined. The CDR3 runs 14 residues. Germline CDR1 DFQATT, CDR2 SNEGSKA (reference sequence). V shed 2 bases and J shed 3 bases, with 14 bases lying between them. This chain's CDR3 is CSARSSDNFYEQYF. The CDR3 DNA follows: TGCAGTGCTAGAAGCTCCGACAATTTCTACGAGCAGTACTTC.

This clonotype was seen more than once but under ten times. V is TRBV11-2 and J is TRBJ2-5; 7 bases are a match to TRBD1. The CDR3 runs to 15 residues. Losses at the gene ends were 7 bases for V and 0 bases for J; bases not matched to a gene: 8. Germline CDR1 and CDR2: SGHAT and FQNNGV. The CDR3, as DNA: TGTGCCAGCAAAATCGGACAGGTCAACCAAGAGACCCAGTACTTC. As protein: CASKIGQVNQETQYF.

V and J are TRBV7-9 and TRBJ2-2; D perhaps matches TRBD1 (7 bases). Germline-derived CDR1 and CDR2 are SEHNR and FQNEAQ (reference sequence). This CDR3 is built from 16 residues. Trimming took off 3 bases at V and 1 base at J, with 12 bases between the two ends. CDR3 nucleotide sequence: TGTGCCAGCAGCTTTCGCGGGACAGAGAACACCGGGGAGCTGTTTTTT. Translating it yields CASSFRGTENTGELFF. Full variable domain (missing parts from reference TRBV7-9 and TRBJ2-2): DTGVSQNPRHKITKRGQNVTFRCDPISEHNRLYWYRQTLGQGPEFLTYFQNEAQLEKSRLLSDRFSAERPKGSFSTLEIQRTEQGDSAMYLCASSFRGTENTGELFFGEGSRLTVL.

The chain carries TRBV25-1 and TRBJ2-5, with D hard to call. V was pared by 6 bases and J by 7 bases, with 18 bases between. Germline values: CDR1 MGHDK, CDR2 SYGVNS. The CDR3 covers 14 residues. Written as DNA, the CDR3 is TGTGCCAGCAGCGAAGAGGAGACTCCCCGGACCCAGTACTTC. This translates into CASSEEETPRTQYF. Full variable domain (rest looked up from reference TRBV25-1 and TRBJ2-5): EADIYQTPRYLVIGTGKKITLECSQTMGHDKMYWYQQDPGMELHLIHYSYGVNSTEKGDLSSESTVSRIRTEHFPLTLESARPSHTSQYLCASSEEETPRTQYFGPGTRLLVL.